The 30 T cell receptor beta chains below come from one sample, sequenced in a study of blood T cell repertoires in COVID-19. The protocol was immunoSEQ multiplex PCR, while the TCRdb copy is restricted to in-frame clones and leaves out a portion. The data show tens of thousands of clones, almost 80% seen once. The sequencing input was peripheral blood. These TCRs come from a man at least 80 years old with acute or convalescent COVID-19.

The chain links TRBV18 to TRBJ1-5, with TRBD1 matching over 9 bases. The ends lost 3 bases at V and 2 bases at J; junction bases unmatched: 2. The CDR3 sequence is 15 residues long. The germline CDR1 and CDR2 sequences are KGHSH and LQKENI. CDR3 protein: CASSPDRGGNQPQHF. The CDR3 DNA reads as TGTGCCAGCTCACCGGACAGGGGAGGCAATCAGCCCCAGCATTTT.

This chain joins TRBV6-5 and TRBJ1-5; the match to TRBD1 covers 11 bases. The ends lost 5 bases at V and 6 bases at J; junction bases unmatched: 6. CDR1 and CDR2 (germline): MNHEY, SVGAGI. CDR3 size: 15 residues. The CDR3 protein is CASSSGTGGSQPQHF. CDR3 in DNA: TGTGCCAGCAGTAGTGGGACAGGGGGTTCTCAGCCCCAGCATTTT.

This clone has a handful of counts. The chain joins TRBV10-2 to TRBJ1-6; 7 bases align to TRBD1. The length of the CDR3 is 14 residues. V gave up 7 bases and J gave up 6 bases; unmatched junction bases: 6. CDR1 and CDR2 from the germline V gene are WSHSY and SAAADI. The CDR3 DNA reads as TGCGCCAGCACACGGGCAGGGGGTAATTCACCCCTCCACTTT. Translated, it gives CASTRAGGNSPLHF.

The gene calls are TRBV7-9 and TRBJ1-1, with D possibly being TRBD1 (5 bases). This CDR3 has 16 residues. The V end lost 5 bases, the J end lost 4 bases, and 20 bases lay between the germline ends. Germline CDR1 SEHNR, CDR2 FQNEAQ (reference sequence). The CDR3 spells CASSQNIGGMVTEAFF. In DNA, the CDR3 is TGTGCCAGCAGCCAAAACATCGGGGGAATGGTCACTGAAGCTTTCTTT.

The V gene is TRBV9, the J gene TRBJ1-3, with D perhaps TRBD1 (6 bases). This CDR3 has 15 residues. The germline V gene has CDR1 SGDLS and CDR2 YYNGEE. V gave up 0 bases and J gave up 4 bases, with 11 bases separating them. CDR3 in amino acids: CASSVAGTPGNTIYF. The CDR3 DNA sequence: TGTGCCAGCAGCGTAGCGGGGACACCCGGAAACACCATATATTTT.

This chain links TRBV19 with TRBJ2-1; a weak D match, TRBD2 (6 bases). CDR1 is LNHDA and CDR2 is SQIVND in the germline V gene (reference sequence). V gave up 3 bases and J gave up 2 bases, with 11 bases separating them. This CDR3 has 15 residues. The CDR3 protein is CASSIGGAAYNEQFF. The CDR3 DNA reads as TGTGCCAGTAGTATCGGGGGAGCTGCCTACAATGAGCAGTTCTTC.

The chain links TRBV28 to TRBJ2-7, with no clear D. Trimming shortened V by 6 bases and J by 5 bases, and 8 bases separated the two germline ends. This CDR3 is 11 amino acids long. Per the germline V gene, CDR1 is MDHEN and CDR2 is SYDVKM. CDR3 DNA: TGTGCCAGCAGCCTGCGGAACGAGCAGTACTTC. This encodes CASSLRNEQYF.

The chain uses TRBV11-3 and TRBJ1-3; 7 nucleotides line up with TRBD1. The V and J ends lost 5 bases and 0 bases, in that order; junction bases with no gene match: 4. The CDR3 length is 15 residues. Germline CDR1 SGHNT, CDR2 YENEEA. The CDR3 loop is CASSPDRLSGNTIYF. CDR3 DNA sequence: TGTGCCAGCAGCCCGGACAGGCTCTCTGGAAACACCATATATTTT.

CDR3 region: CASSMVRDRGLNIQYF. The DNA of the CDR3 is TGTGCCAGTAGTATGGTTCGGGACAGGGGTTTAAACATTCAGTACTTC. The J gene is TRBJ2-4, the V gene TRBV19; 10 bases fit TRBD1. The CDR3 totals 16 residues. V lost 3 bases, J lost 6 bases, and 8 bases stayed unmatched. Per the germline V gene, CDR1 is LNHDA and CDR2 is SQIVND (reference sequence).

This chain joins TRBV25-1 and TRBJ2-5; 8 positions match TRBD1. Germline V lookup: CDR1 MGHDK, CDR2 SYGVNS. Trimming cost V 5 bases and J 5 bases; bases outside gene matches: 7. This CDR3 has 14 residues. The DNA for the CDR3 is TGTGCCAGCAGTCTACAGGGGGGATCGGAGACCCAGTACTTC. Its protein is CASSLQGGSETQYF.

The V call is TRBV11-2, the J call TRBJ2-5; a weak D match, TRBD1 (6 bases). CDR1 SGHAT and CDR2 FQNNGV come from the germline V gene. V was pared by 4 bases and J by 5 bases, with 17 bases between. The CDR3 runs 15 residues. This chain's CDR3 is CASSSQGKRRETQYF. Here the CDR3 DNA reads TGTGCCAGCAGCTCCCAGGGGAAACGGCGGGAGACCCAGTACTTC. Together with reference TRBV11-2 and TRBJ2-5, the CDR3 gives the full variable domain: EAGVAQSPRYKIIEKRQSVAFWCNPISGHATLYWYQQILGQGPKLLIQFQNNGVVDDSQLPKDRFSAERLKGVDSTLKIQPAKLEDSAVYLCASSSQGKRRETQYFGPGTRLLVL.

V is TRBV6-2 or TRBV6-3 and J is TRBJ2-1, with a possible D match to TRBD2 (6 bases). V was clipped by 5 bases and J by 6 bases, with 8 bases between them. From germline, CDR1 is MNHEY and CDR2 SVGEGT. CDR3 length equals 12 residues. This CDR3 reads CASSLSGNEQFF. The CDR3 bases are TGTGCCAGCAGTCTTAGCGGCAATGAGCAGTTCTTC.

The chain carries TRBV2 and TRBJ2-3; D ambiguous. Trimming took off 3 bases at V and 2 bases at J, with 9 bases between the two ends. This CDR3 spans 14 amino acids. The germline V gene encodes CDR1 SNHLY and CDR2 FYNNEI. The CDR3 reads CASSENRATDTQYF. CDR3 nucleotide sequence: TGTGCCAGCAGTGAGAACAGAGCCACAGATACGCAGTATTTT.

This clone was recorded once. The chain links TRBV15 to TRBJ2-1; 7 bases map to TRBD2. With V trimmed by 2 bases and J by 8 bases, 18 bases remained unmatched. Germline CDR1 and CDR2: LNHNV and YYDKDF (reference sequence). The length of the CDR3 is 18 residues. The CDR3: CATSRSRRRWEGPHEQFF. CDR3 in DNA: TGTGCCACCAGCAGATCACGGCGCCGGTGGGAGGGCCCCCATGAGCAGTTCTTC. Filled out from reference TRBV15 and TRBJ2-1, the complete variable domain reads DAMVIQNPRYQVTQFGKPVTLSCSQTLNHNVMYWYQQKSSQAPKLLFHYYDKDFNNEADTPDNFQSRRPNTSFCFLDIRSPGLGDTAMYLCATSRSRRRWEGPHEQFFGPGTRLTVL.

The genes are TRBV19 and TRBJ2-1; 10 bases match TRBD1. The CDR3 sequence is 14 residues long. CDR1 is LNHDA, CDR2 SQIVND, per germline (reference sequence). After removal of 4 bases from V and 8 bases from J, the junction contained 5 bases not matched to a gene. In nucleotides, the CDR3 is TGTGCCAGTAGTACGGGACAGGGGAGGTATGAGCAGTTCTTC. Protein: CASSTGQGRYEQFF. Looking up the rest from reference TRBV19 and TRBJ2-1 gives the full variable domain: DGGITQSPKYLFRKEGQNVTLSCEQNLNHDAMYWYRQDPGQGLRLIYYSQIVNDFQKGDIAEGYSVSREKKESFPLTVTSAQKNPTAFYLCASSTGQGRYEQFFGPGTRLTVL.

This clone was counted a few times. The V call is TRBV4-1, the J call TRBJ2-5; D remains ambiguous. This CDR3 has 15 amino acids. Trimming cost V 0 bases and J 6 bases, with 14 bases left between them. In germline, CDR1 is MGHRA, CDR2 YSYEKL. The CDR3 region has the DNA TGCGCCAGCAGCCAAGATCGCACTCCTCTTCAGACCCAGTACTTC. It yields the protein CASSQDRTPLQTQYF.

This chain joins TRBV6-5 and TRBJ1-5; 10 bases agree with TRBD1. CDR1 MNHEY and CDR2 SVGAGI come from the germline V gene. The CDR3 is made up of 15 amino acids. With V trimmed by 6 bases and J by 1 base, 3 bases remained unmatched. The CDR3 reads CASSSTGGSNQPQHF. The CDR3 nucleotides read TGTGCCAGCAGCTCGACAGGGGGCAGCAATCAGCCCCAGCATTTT.

This clone has only a few counts. The junction differs from germline at one of its ends, possibly a read error. The chain is built from TRBV2 and TRBJ2-3, with 7 bases that match TRBD2. Germline loops: CDR1 SNHLY, CDR2 FYNNEI. The CDR3 loop spans 11 amino acids. For the CDR3, the DNA is TGTGCCAGCAGGGGGAGGGATTCGCCGAATTTT. It codes for CASRGRDSPNF.

The chain has TRBV3-1 (or the pseudogene TRBV3-2) and TRBJ1-1, with TRBD1 matching 10 bases. The CDR3 length is 16 residues. Germline CDR1 LGHDT, CDR2 YNNKEL (reference sequence). The trim removed 3 bases at V and 2 bases at J, leaving 6 bases unmatched. DNA for the CDR3: TGTGCCAGCAGCCATGGGGACAGGGGAAGAAACACTGAAGCTTTCTTT. Protein sequence: CASSHGDRGRNTEAFF.

V gene TRBV6-1 combines with J gene TRBJ2-2; D is perhaps TRBD2 (5 bases). Germline CDR1 is MNHNS and CDR2 is SASEGT. The CDR3 is 15 amino acids. V shed 3 bases and J shed 5 bases, with 13 bases lying between them. CDR3 amino acids: CASSEQRALTGELFF. CDR3 bases: TGTGCCAGCAGTGAGCAGAGGGCCCTAACCGGGGAGCTGTTTTTT.

The gene calls are TRBV11-2 and TRBJ1-1; no firm D call. CDR3 length: 15 residues. Per germline, CDR1 SGHAT and CDR2 FQNNGV. V lost 4 bases and J lost 4, with 16 bases in between. The CDR3 DNA reads TGTGCCAGCAGCTACACCCGTCCCCATGGCACTGAAGCTTTCTTT. Its protein is CASSYTRPHGTEAFF.

The chain combines TRBV5-6 with TRBJ1-6; TRBD1 agrees at 9 bases. CDR1 is SGHDT and CDR2 is YYEEEE in the germline V gene. Losses at the gene ends were 2 bases for V and 8 bases for J; bases not matched to a gene: 11. This CDR3 has 17 residues. In nucleotides, the CDR3 is TGTGCCAGCAGCTTCCGGCTTCCGGGACAGGGTGATTCACCCCTCCACTTT. Protein product: CASSFRLPGQGDSPLHF.

This clone appeared once. J is TRBJ2-5 and V is TRBV28, with 10 bases identical to TRBD2. The CDR3 has 15 amino acids. From germline, CDR1 is MDHEN and CDR2 SYDVKM. V lost 3 bases and J lost 7; bases outside the gene matches: 8. The CDR3 protein is CASSLQAGGSGTQYF. The CDR3 bases are TGTGCCAGCAGTTTGCAAGCGGGAGGGTCAGGGACCCAGTACTTC.

The chain joins TRBV11-3 to TRBJ2-2; TRBD1 matches 11 bases. Germline trimming cut 4 bases from V and 3 bases from J; bases unmatched to any gene: 7. Per the germline V gene, CDR1 is SGHNT and CDR2 is YENEEA. There are 17 residues in the CDR3. The CDR3 DNA is TGTGCCAGCAGCTCGAGCCGGGGACAGGGGGACACCGGGGAGCTGTTTTTT. It yields the protein CASSSSRGQGDTGELFF.

This clone came up once. The chain uses TRBV5-6 and TRBJ2-5; possible D gene TRBD2, 5 bases. V shed 4 bases and J shed 0 bases, with 16 bases lying between them. Germline assignment: CDR1 SGHDT and CDR2 YYEEEE. This CDR3 region has 16 residues. The CDR3 loop reads CASSPGVTRYQETQYF. The DNA of the CDR3 is TGTGCCAGCAGCCCCGGGGTCACGAGGTACCAAGAGACCCAGTACTTC.

The chain joins TRBV2 to TRBJ2-5, with D tentatively TRBD1 (5 bases). Germline V CDR1 and CDR2: SNHLY, FYNNEI. V was clipped by 5 bases and J by 3 bases, with 16 bases between them. The CDR3 is made up of 15 amino acids. The CDR3 nucleotides are TGTGCCAGCAGTTCTATGGAAGGGGCTGAAGAGACCCAGTACTTC. This codes for CASSSMEGAEETQYF. Full variable domain (outside the CDR3, taken from reference TRBV2 and TRBJ2-5): EPEVTQTPSHQVTQMGQEVILRCVPISNHLYFYWYRQILGQKVEFLVSFYNNEISEKSEIFDDQFSVERPDGSNFTLKIRSTKLEDSAMYFCASSSMEGAEETQYFGPGTRLLVL.

The gene calls are TRBV6-5 and TRBJ1-4; D might be TRBD1 (5 bases). Germline V CDR1 and CDR2: MNHEY, SVGAGI. V was cut by 0 bases and J by 10 bases, with 15 bases left in between. The CDR3 has 15 residues. CDR3 DNA: TGTGCCAGCAGTTACTCCGGGGGATTCCCCGGAAAACTGTTTTTT. It specifies CASSYSGGFPGKLFF.

This chain uses TRBV4-2 with TRBJ1-1; D might be TRBD1 (5 bases). Trimming took 1 base from V and 3 from J, leaving 18 bases between them. The CDR3 contains 17 residues. Germline CDR1 reads LGHNA; CDR2 reads YNFKEQ. This CDR3 reads CASSQGAGVYEDTEAFF. In DNA, the CDR3 is TGTGCCAGCAGCCAAGGTGCGGGGGTTTATGAGGACACTGAAGCTTTCTTT.

The J gene is TRBJ2-1, the V gene TRBV5-4; tentative D call: TRBD2 (6 bases). Germline V gene data show CDR1 as SGHNT and CDR2 as YYREEE (reference sequence). V lost 0 bases and J lost 12, with 19 bases in between. This CDR3 is built from 15 residues. CDR3 sequence reads: CASSLASGGNKRQFF. DNA for the CDR3: TGTGCCAGCAGCTTGGCGTCTGGAGGGAACAAACGGCAGTTCTTC.

The rearrangement links TRBV3-1 (or the pseudogene TRBV3-2) to TRBJ2-7, with D unresolved. Germline V CDR1 and CDR2: LGHDT, YNNKEL (reference sequence). The CDR3 covers 14 residues. V gave up 2 bases and J gave up 0 bases, with 8 bases separating them. In DNA form, the CDR3 reads TGTGCCAGCAGCCAATCACAGACCTCCTACGAGCAGTACTTC. Protein: CASSQSQTSYEQYF.